The present T cell receptor beta chain was sequenced within a study of blood T cell repertoires in COVID-19. Participants came from 20 to 25 US areas, aged roughly 18 to 100 years. Cohort placement rested on clinical history that participants reported themselves. This table comes from immunoSEQ multiplex PCR, and its TCRdb copy is limited to in-frame clones, with some not included. The sample contains fewer than 250,000 clones, around nine tenths of which appear only once. In germline, CDR1 is MDHEN, CDR2 SYDVKM. Trimming left V 7 bases short and J 6 bases short, with 20 bases between. The CDR3 is 15 residues long.

This sequence was found in a man aged 25 to 45 who had recovered from COVID-19. Sequenced material: PBMCs or T cells enriched from blood (not recorded which). The chain joins TRBV28 to TRBJ2-3; maybe TRBD2 (7 bases). CDR3 protein: CASTTGGQGMDTQYF. The DNA of the CDR3 is TGTGCCAGCACAACCGGGGGGCAGGGGATGGATACGCAGTATTTT.